Listed below are T cell receptor beta chains from one sample, sequenced in a study of cytomegalovirus exposure and HLA in healthy donors. Measured with immunoSEQ multiplex PCR; TCRdb has only the in-frame clones, and not every one. The top ten hold about 1.1% of the sample, which has about 130,000 clones, 85% to 90% seen once. The sequenced material came from PBMCs. All receptors come from a woman younger than 35 in good health and CMV-seronegative. Both conserved end residues are part of each CDR3. Each record gives: clone size, CDR3 length, D gene, V gene, J gene, CDR3 protein, CDR3 DNA. The D gene is left open where the match is weak. For some rows the clone size is stated as once, few or many, or as a class when expanded; others skip it.

NA	15	TRBD1	TRBV5-4	TRBJ1-2	CASSLVDPTGEGYTF	TGTGCCAGCAGCTTGGTCGATCCGACAGGGGAAGGCTACACCTTC
few	12	NA	TRBV2	TRBJ1-1	CASTEGGNEAFF	TGTGCCAGCACCGAGGGGGGGAACGAAGCTTTCTTT
NA	15	TRBD1	TRBV2	TRBJ2-5	CASSERQGVRETQYF	TGTGCCAGCAGTGAGAGACAGGGGGTGAGGGAGACCCAGTACTTC
NA	13	NA	TRBV10-3	TRBJ1-6	CATTGDYNSPLHF	TGTGCCACGACAGGTGACTATAATTCACCCCTCCACTTT
NA	16	NA	TRBV9	TRBJ1-2	CASSVGGAGVPYGYTF	TGTGCCAGCAGCGTAGGAGGGGCAGGGGTCCCTTATGGCTACACCTTC
NA	11	NA	TRBV27	TRBJ2-3	CASGAYDTQYF	TGTGCCAGCGGTGCCTACGATACGCAGTATTTT
NA	12	TRBD1	TRBV29-1	TRBJ1-5	CSGGQGGEPQHF	TGCAGCGGCGGACAGGGCGGTGAGCCCCAGCATTTT
NA	16	TRBD1	TRBV5-4	TRBJ2-7	CASSFFFGQGAGEQYF	TGTGCCAGCAGCTTCTTTTTTGGGCAGGGGGCGGGCGAGCAGTACTTC
NA	16	TRBD1	TRBV4-1	TRBJ2-5	CASSQALRGRQETQYF	TGCGCCAGCAGCCAAGCTCTAAGGGGGCGCCAAGAGACCCAGTACTTC
NA	14	NA	TRBV6-5	TRBJ1-2	CASSPGGRPYGYTF	TGTGCCAGCAGCCCCGGGGGACGACCCTATGGCTACACCTTC
NA	13	NA	TRBV7-9	TRBJ2-5	CASSPAGAETQYF	TGTGCCAGCAGCCCTGCTGGGGCTGAGACCCAGTACTTC
few	14	TRBD1	TRBV19	TRBJ1-6	CASSMDRGYSPLHF	TGTGCCAGTAGTATGGACAGGGGGTATTCACCCCTCCACTTT
NA	15	NA	TRBV25-1	TRBJ2-5	CASSEWAPGQETQYF	TGTGCCAGCAGTGAATGGGCGCCAGGTCAAGAGACCCAGTACTTC
NA	13	NA	TRBV4-2	TRBJ1-2	CASSLQGPYGYTF	TGTGCCAGCAGCCTACAGGGACCCTATGGCTACACCTTC
NA	15	NA	TRBV28	TRBJ1-1	CASRTPQGWATEAFF	TGTGCCAGCAGAACCCCCCAGGGGTGGGCCACTGAAGCTTTCTTT
NA	24	TRBD2	TRBV9	TRBJ2-3	CASSVKGPPTGAGGSLASTDTQYF	TGTGCCAGCAGCGTAAAGGGACCCCCTACTGGAGCGGGGGGAAGCCTGGCTAGCACAGATACGCAGTATTTT
NA	17	NA	TRBV4-2	TRBJ2-1	CASSPSYGQRSNNEQFF	TGTGCCAGCAGCCCAAGCTATGGACAGCGGTCCAACAATGAGCAGTTCTTC
NA	12	NA	TRBV6-1	TRBJ2-5	CASGTPLRTQYF	TGTGCCAGCGGGACTCCACTCCGGACCCAGTACTTC
NA	14	TRBD1	TRBV6-1	TRBJ1-1	CASSGDRWATEAFF	TGTGCCAGCAGTGGGGACAGGTGGGCCACTGAAGCTTTCTTT
NA	12	NA	TRBV29-1	TRBJ2-7	CSVEGPSYEQYF	TGCAGCGTTGAGGGCCCCTCCTACGAGCAGTACTTC
NA	15	NA	TRBV28	TRBJ1-1	CASGGAVAGWAEAFF	TGTGCCAGCGGCGGGGCTGTAGCGGGATGGGCTGAAGCTTTCTTT
NA	18	TRBD2	TRBV5-1	TRBJ2-1	CASSLLAGTLSTYNEQFF	TGCGCCAGCAGCTTGCTAGCGGGGACGCTTTCGACCTACAATGAGCAGTTCTTC
NA	18	NA	TRBV25-1	TRBJ2-2	CASSHPRGGSRGTGELFF	TGTGCCAGCAGTCACCCCCGCGGGGGCTCCCGCGGCACCGGGGAGCTGTTTTTT
NA	14	NA	TRBV25-1	TRBJ2-1	CASSEWALDNEQFF	TGTGCCAGCAGTGAATGGGCCCTCGACAATGAGCAGTTCTTC
NA	14	TRBD1	TRBV28	TRBJ1-1	CASTRQGLNTEAFF	TGTGCCAGCACCCGACAGGGACTGAACACTGAAGCTTTCTTT
NA	15	NA	TRBV2	TRBJ1-4	CASTNLGALGEKLFF	TGTGCCAGCACCAATCTGGGGGCTTTAGGGGAAAAACTGTTTTTT
NA	14	NA	TRBV2	TRBJ1-5	CASRLYSRNQPQHF	TGTGCCAGCAGATTATACTCCCGCAATCAGCCCCAGCATTTT
NA	15	TRBD2	TRBV7-2	TRBJ2-5	CASSLEGGGGETQYF	TGTGCCAGCAGCCTCGAAGGTGGGGGGGGAGAGACCCAGTACTTC
NA	14	TRBD1	TRBV6-5	TRBJ2-5	CASTLTGGQETQYF	TGTGCCAGCACTCTGACAGGGGGACAAGAGACCCAGTACTTC
NA	11	TRBD2	TRBV27	TRBJ2-1	CASGRGNEQFF	TGTGCCAGCGGGAGGGGAAATGAGCAGTTCTTC
NA	15	TRBD2	TRBV9	TRBJ2-3	CASSAIAGATDTQYF	TGTGCCAGCAGCGCGATAGCGGGAGCGACAGATACGCAGTATTTT
NA	15	NA	TRBV11-2	TRBJ1-2	CASSLDRGFGYGYTF	TGTGCCAGCAGCTTAGATCGGGGTTTTGGCTATGGCTACACCTTC
NA	15	NA	TRBV11-3	TRBJ2-3	CASSPRQPLTDTQYF	TGTGCCAGCAGCCCTCGACAGCCCCTCACAGATACGCAGTATTTT
NA	14	NA	TRBV18	TRBJ1-5	CASSQGDSNQPQHF	TGTGCCAGCTCACAAGGGGATAGCAATCAGCCCCAGCATTTT
NA	14	TRBD2	TRBV18	TRBJ2-1	CASSPSRGGDEQFF	TGTGCCAGCTCACCCTCGCGGGGGGGCGATGAGCAGTTCTTC
NA	13	TRBD2	TRBV28	TRBJ2-7	CASSPGLAREQYF	TGTGCCAGCAGTCCGGGACTAGCTCGTGAGCAGTACTTC
NA	14	NA	TRBV2	TRBJ2-3	CASSAKSGTDTQYF	TGTGCCAGCAGTGCTAAGAGCGGCACAGATACGCAGTATTTT
NA	14	NA	TRBV5-1	TRBJ1-1	CASNPGVRDTEAFF	TGCGCCAGCAACCCCGGGGTGAGGGACACTGAAGCTTTCTTT
once	12	NA	TRBV19	TRBJ1-1	CASRGFGAEAFF	TGTGCCAGTAGAGGGTTCGGGGCTGAAGCTTTCTTT
once	14	NA	TRBV19	TRBJ1-5	CASRITGFGQPQHF	TGTGCCAGTAGAATTACAGGGTTCGGGCAGCCCCAGCATTTT
NA	14	NA	TRBV5-1	TRBJ1-1	CASSLEGGGTEAFF	TGCGCCAGCAGCTTGGAGGGCGGGGGCACTGAAGCTTTCTTT
NA	19	TRBD2	TRBV6-1	TRBJ2-5	CASSATSGRAFSTPRTQYF	TGTGCCAGCAGTGCAACTAGCGGGAGGGCCTTTAGTACCCCACGGACCCAGTACTTC
once	18	TRBD1	TRBV18	TRBJ1-3	CASSGTDRAFNSGNTIYF	TGTGCCAGCTCAGGCACCGACAGGGCTTTTAACTCTGGAAACACCATATATTTT
NA	14	TRBD2	TRBV6-5	TRBJ2-3	CASRLSGGTDTQYF	TGTGCCAGCAGACTTAGCGGGGGCACAGATACGCAGTATTTT
NA	16	TRBD1	TRBV6-4	TRBJ2-1	CASSDIPGQGHNEQFF	TGTGCCAGCAGTGACATTCCGGGACAGGGCCACAATGAGCAGTTCTTC
NA	19	TRBD1	TRBV28	TRBJ1-5	CASSPRRDRGQFGNQPQHF	TGTGCCAGCAGTCCTCGACGGGACAGGGGGCAATTCGGCAATCAGCCCCAGCATTTT
NA	17	TRBD2	TRBV4-1	TRBJ2-1	CASSQDRASGGYNEQFF	TGCGCCAGCAGCCAAGATCGGGCTAGCGGAGGGTACAATGAGCAGTTCTTC
NA	17	NA	TRBV9	TRBJ1-1	CASSGGWEAGTPIEAFF	TGTGCCAGCAGCGGGGGGTGGGAGGCTGGAACCCCCATAGAAGCTTTCTTT
NA	14	TRBD1	TRBV13	TRBJ1-2	CASSYQGARDGYTF	TGTGCCAGCAGCTACCAGGGGGCGCGAGATGGCTACACCTTC
NA	14	TRBD1	TRBV28	TRBJ1-5	CASSAGTAYQPQHF	TGTGCCAGCAGTGCTGGGACAGCCTATCAGCCCCAGCATTTT
NA	15	TRBD2	TRBV19	TRBJ2-1	CASSNIAGGRNEQFF	TGTGCCAGTAGTAATATAGCGGGGGGAAGGAATGAGCAGTTCTTC
NA	14	TRBD1	TRBV10-3	TRBJ1-1	CAIRWDRANTEAFF	TGTGCCATCAGGTGGGACAGGGCGAACACTGAAGCTTTCTTT
NA	14	TRBD2	TRBV11-3	TRBJ2-1	CASSRTRGYNEQFF	TGTGCCAGCAGCCGGACTAGAGGCTACAATGAGCAGTTCTTC
NA	14	NA	TRBV25-1	TRBJ2-1	CASRARVNYNEQFF	TGTGCCAGCAGGGCCCGGGTCAACTACAATGAGCAGTTCTTC
NA	16	TRBD1	TRBV6-5	TRBJ2-5	CASSYSSRGRQETQYF	TGTGCCAGCAGTTACTCGAGCAGGGGGCGACAAGAGACCCAGTACTTC
NA	13	TRBD1	TRBV5-6	TRBJ2-4	CASSLGYRDRVVF	TGTGCCAGCAGCTTGGGGTACCGGGACAGGGTTGTCTTC